The 26 T cell receptor beta chains reported below all come from one sample, sequenced in a study of regulatory T cells in long-lasting Graves disease. Time point defined: persistent/refractory GD, antithyroid drugs over 5 years with positive TRAb. After RNA was extracted from PBMCs, the TCR library was made from it. For TCR beta, libraries came from iRepertoire HTBI primers and Arm-PCR of CDR3 regions. One entry per CDR3 protein results from TCRdb running MiXCR on the multiplex PCR reads. The sample includes almost 350,000 distinct CDR3 sequences, about 19% of them seen just once. Material: peripheral blood mononuclear cells (PBMCs), obtained when the disease was refractory, from a patient treated with antithyroid drugs. Receptor source: a female donor with Graves disease.

The chain carries TRBV20-1 and TRBJ2-1, with D unclear. There are 11 residues in the CDR3. The V gene lost 2 bases and the J gene lost 9 bases, with 8 bases spanning the gap. CDR1 is DFQATT and CDR2 is SNEGSKA in the germline V gene (reference sequence). CDR3 residues: CSARYLGEQFF. CDR3 bases: TGCAGTGCTAGATATCTCGGTGAGCAGTTCTTC.

Comment on this clonotype: This may be a read error, as it is one base from a much larger clone. This sequence joins TRBV6-9 and TRBJ2-5, with D possibly TRBD1 on 5 matching bases. The germline V and J ends were trimmed by 3 bases and 9 bases, with 11 bases remaining between them. The CDR3 extends over 12 amino acids. CDR1 and CDR2 from the germline V gene are MNHGY and SVAAGI. CDR3 sequence: CASSYDLGAQYF. The CDR3 DNA is TGTGCCAGCAGTTACGATCTAGGGGCCCAGTACTTC.

This clonotype was seen ten or more times. The chain is built from TRBV24-1 and TRBJ1-2, with D hard to call. Deletions cut 10 bases from V and 1 base from J, with 15 bases between. Germline CDR1 is KGHDR and CDR2 is SFDVKD. This CDR3 contains 14 residues. The chain's CDR3 is CATGGDSYNYGYTF. As DNA, the CDR3 is TGTGCCACAGGCGGGGATTCATATAACTATGGCTACACCTTC.

V and J are TRBV10-3 and TRBJ2-1; 12 bases align to TRBD2. This CDR3 is built from 23 residues. Unmatched junction bases numbered 25, after V lost 7 bases and J lost 0 bases. Germline CDR1 ENHRY, CDR2 SYGVKD. In nucleotides, the CDR3 is TGTGCCATCAATCCCGGGACAGGCACCAGGACTAGCGGGGTAAGGAGCTCCTACAATGAGCAGTTCTTC. Translating it yields CAINPGTGTRTSGVRSSYNEQFF.

The rearrangement links TRBV18 to TRBJ2-6; the match to TRBD1 covers 11 bases. The J segment lost 3 bases and the V segment lost 1 base, leaving 8 bases of the junction unmatched. The CDR3 sequence is 19 residues long. The germline V gene has CDR1 KGHSH and CDR2 LQKENI. DNA for the CDR3: TGTGCCAGCTCACCACGGAAGGACAGGGGGCTTTTTGGGGCCAACGTCCTGACTTTC. Translated: CASSPRKDRGLFGANVLTF.

The chain has TRBV29-1 and TRBJ2-3, with a weak D call TRBD2 (5 bases). CDR1 and CDR2 (germline): SQVTM, ANQGSEA. The CDR3 sequence is 12 residues long. Deletions cut 4 bases from V and 2 bases from J, with 7 bases between. The CDR3 nucleotides are TGCAGCGTTGTGCTAGCCACAGATACGCAGTATTTT. Amino acid sequence: CSVVLATDTQYF.

This clonotype was counted many times. The V call is TRBV12-3 or TRBV12-4, the J call TRBJ1-6, with unresolved D. V shed 5 bases and J shed 7 bases, with 15 bases lying between them. CDR3 length: 15 residues. The CDR3 reads CASSRTEPSNSPLHF. In nucleotides, the CDR3 is TGTGCCAGCAGTCGGACCGAACCGTCCAATTCACCCCTCCACTTT.

This clonotype was recorded many times. The chain recombines TRBV15 with TRBJ1-4; D not certain. CDR3 size: 16 residues. Trimming took 0 bases from V and 4 from J, leaving 12 bases between them. CDR1 and CDR2 (germline): LNHNV, YYDKDF (reference sequence). The CDR3: CATSRDSGGGNEKLFF. CDR3 in DNA: TGTGCCACCAGCAGAGATAGTGGAGGTGGTAATGAAAAACTGTTTTTT.

This clonotype was seen many times. The chain carries TRBV20-1 and TRBJ2-5; D not certain. V was trimmed by 6 bases and J by 1 base, leaving 18 bases between them. This CDR3 is built from 15 residues. Germline-derived CDR1 and CDR2 are DFQATT and SNEGSKA (reference sequence). CDR3 sequence reads: CSASSLGRVQETQYF. The CDR3 coding sequence is TGCAGTGCCAGCTCTTTGGGAAGGGTCCAAGAGACCCAGTACTTC.

The chain is built from TRBV7-3 and TRBJ2-4, with 9 bases matching TRBD2. The V gene's germline CDR1 is SGHTA and CDR2 FQGTGA. The V and J ends lost 6 bases and 8 bases, in that order; junction bases with no gene match: 5. The CDR3 contains 13 residues. This chain's CDR3 is CASSSVAGDIQYF. CDR3 nucleotide sequence: TGTGCCAGCAGTTCCGTAGCGGGGGACATTCAGTACTTC.

In regard to this clonotype: A much more abundant neighbour one base away suggests this may be a read error. This chain connects TRBV12-3 or TRBV12-4 to TRBJ1-6; D not certain. The CDR3 runs 14 residues. V was pared by 11 bases and J by 4 bases, with 15 bases between. The CDR3 reads CAGSPREYNSPLHF. The CDR3 nucleotides read TGTGCCGGCTCCCCGCGGGAGTATAATTCACCCCTCCACTTT.

The chain combines TRBV18 with TRBJ1-1; 7 nucleotides line up with TRBD1. CDR1 and CDR2 (germline): KGHSH, LQKENI. The CDR3 is 16 residues long. The V segment lost 0 bases and the J segment 4 bases; nucleotides outside the gene matches: 8. CDR3 residues: CASSPPHRGPGTEAFF. CDR3 DNA: TGTGCCAGCTCACCACCCCACAGGGGTCCGGGCACTGAAGCTTTCTTT. The variable domain in full, completed from reference TRBV18 and TRBJ1-1, reads NAGVMQNPRHLVRRRGQEARLRCSPMKGHSHVYWYRQLPEEGLKFMVYLQKENIIDESGMPKERFSAEFPKEGPSILRIQQVVRGDSAAYFCASSPPHRGPGTEAFFGQGTRLTVV.

The genes are TRBV6-9 and TRBJ2-5; 7 nucleotides line up with TRBD1. The V gene's germline CDR1 is MNHGY and CDR2 SVAAGI. CDR3 length: 15 amino acids. V trimming: 3 bases; J trimming: 7 bases; junction bases outside the gene matches: 11. CDR3 sequence (DNA): TGTGCCAGCAGTTACCCGGTAGGGGGCCGGGTGACCCAGTACTTC. Translation gives CASSYPVGGRVTQYF.

This clonotype was counted a few times. The chain uses TRBV27 and TRBJ2-7; no clear D. CDR1 is MNHEY, CDR2 SMNVEV, per germline (reference sequence). Trimming cost V 2 bases and J 5 bases, with 13 bases left between them. The CDR3 runs to 14 residues. In DNA, the CDR3 is TGTGCCAGCAGTTTAAAAGACCCGTATCACGAGCAGTACTTC. The encoded protein is CASSLKDPYHEQYF.

The V call is TRBV29-1, the J call TRBJ2-2; D is undetermined. In germline, CDR1 is SQVTM, CDR2 ANQGSEA. The CDR3 sequence is 14 residues long. Trimming shortened V by 6 bases and J by 0 bases, and 11 bases separated the two germline ends. CDR3: CSVRSQTNTGELFF. The CDR3 DNA sequence: TGCAGCGTCAGGAGTCAGACGAACACCGGGGAGCTGTTTTTT.

The J gene is TRBJ1-2, the V gene TRBV29-1, with 9 nucleotides matching TRBD1. V shed 7 bases, J shed 5 bases, and the junction held 8 bases outside the gene matches. CDR1 is SQVTM and CDR2 is ANQGSEA in the germline V gene. The CDR3 is 13 amino acids. The CDR3 region is CSAEETGGYGYTF. The CDR3 nucleotides are TGCAGCGCCGAAGAGACAGGGGGGTATGGCTACACCTTC.

The J gene is TRBJ2-7, the V gene TRBV3-1; 9 bases align to TRBD1. This CDR3 has 14 residues. J gave up 4 bases and V 4 bases, and 5 bases lay outside the gene matches. Germline CDR1 and CDR2: LGHDT and YNNKEL (reference sequence). The CDR3 sequence is CASSRTGGKYEQYF. The CDR3, as DNA: TGTGCCAGCAGCCGAACAGGGGGCAAATACGAGCAGTACTTC.

This clonotype was seen at least ten times. V usage is TRBV19 and J usage is TRBJ1-2; a possible D gene is TRBD1 (5 bases). The CDR3 is made up of 14 amino acids. Per germline, CDR1 LNHDA and CDR2 SQIVND (reference sequence). The germline V and J ends were trimmed by 7 bases and 2 bases, with 14 bases remaining between them. CDR3 in DNA: TGTGCCAGTAAGAAGGACTCAGGGAACTATGGCTACACCTTC. Translation gives CASKKDSGNYGYTF.

This clonotype was observed a few times. The chain has TRBV5-1 and TRBJ1-1, with TRBD1 matching 8 bases. This CDR3 is 16 amino acids long. V shed 4 bases, J shed 1 base, and the junction held 9 bases outside the gene matches. Germline V gene data show CDR1 as SGHRS and CDR2 as YFSETQ. The CDR3 region is CASSAETGTGNTEAFF. DNA for the CDR3: TGCGCCAGCAGCGCGGAAACTGGGACAGGGAACACTGAAGCTTTCTTT. The complete variable domain, with remaining parts taken from reference TRBV5-1 and TRBJ1-1, reads KAGVTQTPRYLIKTRGQQVTLSCSPISGHRSVSWYQQTPGQGLQFLFEYFSETQRNKGNFPGRFSGRQFSNSRSEMNVSTLELGDSALYLCASSAETGTGNTEAFFGQGTRLTVV.

This clonotype was detected many times. The chain has TRBV12-3 or TRBV12-4 and TRBJ2-7, with TRBD1 identical over 8 bases. CDR3 length: 13 residues. The trim removed 7 bases at V and 5 bases at J, leaving 7 bases unmatched. In nucleotides, the CDR3 is TGTGCCAGCAAAACGGACAGGGAACACGAGCAGTACTTC. This encodes CASKTDREHEQYF.

This clonotype was detected many times. The chain is built from TRBV19 and TRBJ2-7; TRBD1 matches at 12 bases. The CDR3 loop spans 15 amino acids. V trimming: 6 bases; J trimming: 5 bases; junction bases outside the gene matches: 8. Germline V gene data show CDR1 as LNHDA and CDR2 as SQIVND (reference sequence). The CDR3 sequence is CASRAHGTGGNEQYF. DNA for the CDR3: TGTGCCAGTAGGGCCCACGGGACAGGGGGCAACGAGCAGTACTTC.

J is TRBJ2-2 and V is TRBV19, with 7 bases identical to TRBD2. Germline CDR1 and CDR2: LNHDA and SQIVND (reference sequence). The CDR3 extends over 15 amino acids. V was clipped by 8 bases and J by 1 base; unmatched bases: 7. This CDR3 reads CASRLQRGNTGELFF. The CDR3 DNA sequence: TGTGCCAGTCGACTACAGCGGGGGAACACCGGGGAGCTGTTTTTT.

This clonotype was seen at least ten times. The chain couples TRBV6-2 or TRBV6-3 to TRBJ2-4; 7 nucleotides line up with TRBD1. Germline V gene sequence: CDR1 MNHEY, CDR2 SVGEGT. The CDR3 is 16 amino acids. With V trimmed by 5 bases and J by 0 bases, 7 bases remained unmatched. The CDR3 region has the DNA TGTGCCAGCAGTGCGAGGGACAGACTAGCCAAAAACATTCAGTACTTC. Translation gives CASSARDRLAKNIQYF.

The table lists this clonotype with many counts. The rearrangement uses TRBV3-1 and TRBJ2-4, with D perhaps TRBD2 (5 bases). In germline, CDR1 is LGHDT, CDR2 YNNKEL (reference sequence). This CDR3 region has 15 residues. With 4 bases removed from V and 0 bases from J, the gap between germline ends came to 10 bases. The CDR3 DNA follows: TGTGCCAGCAGCCCGGGCGGGTTAGCCAAAAACATTCAGTACTTC. Residues: CASSPGGLAKNIQYF.

With regard to this clonotype: This is likely an artifact of a read error, given a far larger clone one base away. V gene TRBV28 combines with J gene TRBJ2-7; 12 bases map to TRBD2. This CDR3 has 14 residues. Germline values: CDR1 MDHEN, CDR2 SYDVKM. The CDR3 coding sequence is TGTGCCAGCAGTCCTAGCGGGAGGGCCGCCGAGCAGTGCTTC. It is translated as CASSPSGRAAEQCF. The full variable domain, rest sourced from reference TRBV28 and TRBJ2-7, is DVKVTQSSRYLVKRTGEKVFLECVQDMDHENMFWYRQDPGLGLRLIYFSYDVKMKEKGDIPEGYSVSREKKERFSLILESASTNQTSMYLCASSPSGRAAEQCFGPGTRLTVT.

The chain has TRBV28 and TRBJ2-2; D gene uncertain. The V end was cut by 5 bases, the J end by 4 bases, with 14 bases between. The length of the CDR3 is 15 residues. CDR1 MDHEN and CDR2 SYDVKM come from the germline V gene. In nucleotides, the CDR3 is TGTGCCAGCAGTAGGTTCGGAAGGTCCACCGGGGAGCTGTTTTTT. It is translated as CASSRFGRSTGELFF.